These 27 T cell receptor beta chains originate from one sample sequenced in a study of T cell changes during pregnancy in multiple sclerosis (dated by TCRdb to about 2019). The library was produced with the immunoSEQ multiplex PCR assay. TCRdb stores this immuneACCESS table with in-frame sequences only. Part of the clones is absent; in the studies checked, under half of the shortfall reflects unresolved V genes, and no reason is known for the rest. Here the sample has tens of thousands of clones; around 94% occur a single time. The ten top clones hold more than 1.5% of the sample. Source: peripheral blood, taken after pregnancy. These receptor sequences come from a female donor in good health, enrolled as a control in a pregnancy study.

The chain links TRBV4-1 to TRBJ1-4; TRBD1 agrees at 9 bases. The CDR3 spans 16 residues. Germline CDR1 is MGHRA and CDR2 is YSYEKL. V lost 3 bases, J lost 7 bases, and 9 bases stayed unmatched. The CDR3 DNA sequence: TGCGCCAGCAGCCACCCCCCGGGACAGGGAAGTGAAAAACTGTTTTTT. Its protein product is CASSHPPGQGSEKLFF.

The chain couples TRBV5-5 to TRBJ1-1; D remains ambiguous. Deletions cut 0 bases from V and 1 base from J, with 10 bases between. The CDR3 length is 15 residues. Germline V gene lookup returns CDR1 SGHKS and CDR2 YYEKEE (reference sequence). The CDR3: CASSLAQLSNTEAFF. The CDR3 DNA reads TGTGCCAGCAGCTTGGCACAGCTATCGAACACTGAAGCTTTCTTT.

The chain is built from TRBV27 and TRBJ1-3; maybe TRBD1 (5 bases). The V gene's germline CDR1 is MNHEY and CDR2 SMNVEV (reference sequence). V dropped 5 bases and J dropped 1 base, with 12 bases sitting between them. The CDR3 sequence is 15 residues long. CDR3 sequence reads: CASSPRQGSGNTIYF. In DNA form, the CDR3 reads TGTGCCAGCAGTCCACGCCAGGGATCTGGAAACACCATATATTTT.

The rearrangement joins TRBV5-1 to TRBJ2-1; 9 bases agree with TRBD2. The V segment lost 6 bases and the J segment 0 bases; nucleotides outside the gene matches: 7. This CDR3 spans 16 amino acids. Germline CDR1 SGHRS, CDR2 YFSETQ. CDR3 amino acids: CASKLAGTSSYNEQFF. The DNA of the CDR3 is TGCGCCAGCAAACTAGCGGGTACGAGCTCCTACAATGAGCAGTTCTTC.

This chain links TRBV5-1 with TRBJ1-4, with 9 nucleotides matching TRBD1. Germline V CDR1 and CDR2: SGHRS, YFSETQ. This CDR3 has 15 residues. Trimming took 4 bases from V and 8 from J; bases not matched to a gene: 9. The CDR3 sequence is CASSRVGQGQEKLFF. DNA for the CDR3: TGCGCCAGCAGCCGGGTGGGACAGGGTCAAGAAAAACTGTTTTTT.

This clone has just one count. The V call is TRBV9, the J call TRBJ2-3, with D possibly matching TRBD2 (5 bases). The V end was cut by 3 bases, the J end by 2 bases, with 13 bases between. The germline V gene has CDR1 SGDLS and CDR2 YYNGEE. This CDR3 has 15 residues. CDR3 in amino acids: CASSDRGFNTDTQYF. The DNA of the CDR3 is TGTGCCAGCAGCGACCGGGGTTTCAACACAGATACGCAGTATTTT.

The chain is built from TRBV25-1 and TRBJ2-3; TRBD2 is a possible D gene (6 bases). The CDR3 contains 16 residues. Germline values: CDR1 MGHDK, CDR2 SYGVNS. V shed 5 bases and J shed 4 bases, with 19 bases lying between them. CDR3 loop: CASSIGLTGVSDTQYF. CDR3 nucleotide sequence: TGTGCCAGCAGTATCGGACTAACGGGAGTGTCAGATACGCAGTATTTT. Drawing the rest from reference TRBV25-1 and TRBJ2-3, the complete variable domain is EADIYQTPRYLVIGTGKKITLECSQTMGHDKMYWYQQDPGMELHLIHYSYGVNSTEKGDLSSESTVSRIRTEHFPLTLESARPSHTSQYLCASSIGLTGVSDTQYFGPGTRLTVL.

This chain uses TRBV5-1 with TRBJ1-2, with 12 bases fitting TRBD1. Germline values: CDR1 SGHRS, CDR2 YFSETQ. The CDR3 has 17 amino acids. Germline trimming cut 5 bases from V and 3 bases from J; bases unmatched to any gene: 11. The CDR3 DNA sequence: TGCGCCAGCAGGGCCGGGACAGGGGGCAGAAAGGACTATGGCTACACCTTC. Its protein product is CASRAGTGGRKDYGYTF.

V and J are TRBV7-2 and TRBJ2-7, with a weak D call TRBD1 (6 bases). Trimming cost V 8 bases and J 4 bases, with 15 bases left between them. The CDR3 sequence is 13 residues long. The V gene's germline CDR1 is SGHTA and CDR2 FQGNSA. The CDR3 nucleotides are TGTGCCAGCTCCCCAGGGGTAGCTTACGAGCAGTACTTC. Residues: CASSPGVAYEQYF. Combining the CDR3 with reference TRBV7-2 and TRBJ2-7 gives the whole variable domain GAGVSQSPSNKVTEKGKDVELRCDPISGHTALYWYRQSLGQGLEFLIYFQGNSAPDKSGLPSDRFSAERTGGSVSTLTIQRTQQEDSAVYLCASSPGVAYEQYFGPGTRLTVT.

This chain connects TRBV29-1 to TRBJ2-5, with D unclear. The CDR3 is made up of 14 amino acids. The ends were cut back, 2 bases at V and 4 bases at J, with 14 bases in the middle. Germline-derived CDR1 and CDR2 are SQVTM and ANQGSEA. As DNA, the CDR3 is TGCAGCGTTGAAATTGCAGGTATCACAGAGACCCAGTACTTC. Protein product: CSVEIAGITETQYF.

The chain is built from TRBV6-1 and TRBJ2-1, with a tentative D call TRBD2 (7 bases). Per the germline V gene, CDR1 is MNHNS and CDR2 is SASEGT. Trimming removed 6 bases at V and 3 bases at J, with 15 bases between. The CDR3 consists of 15 residues. The CDR3 sequence is CASSRGGRGYNEQFF. DNA for the CDR3: TGTGCCAGCAGCAGGGGCGGGAGAGGCTACAATGAGCAGTTCTTC.

V and J are TRBV6-5 and TRBJ2-2; 9 nucleotides align to TRBD1. The germline gives CDR1 MNHEY, CDR2 SVGAGI. Trimming at V came to 7 bases and at J to 5 bases, leaving 5 bases not matched to a gene. CDR3 size: 14 residues. CDR3: CASTRDRATGELFF. CDR3 nucleotide sequence: TGTGCCAGCACCCGGGACAGGGCTACCGGGGAGCTGTTTTTT.

The chain recombines TRBV28 with TRBJ2-1; the D gene is possibly TRBD2 (6 bases). V was shortened by 5 bases and J by 9 bases, with 11 bases between the two germline ends. Germline assignment: CDR1 MDHEN and CDR2 SYDVKM. This CDR3 contains 12 residues. The CDR3 nucleotides read TGTGCCAGCAGTCCGAGGCGGGGTGAGCAGTTCTTC. Its protein product is CASSPRRGEQFF.

In its sample, this clone was seen once. The chain has TRBV27 and TRBJ1-1; D is perhaps TRBD1 (5 bases). Germline V gives CDR1 MNHEY, CDR2 SMNVEV (reference sequence). The length of the CDR3 is 13 residues. Trimming cost V 2 bases and J 7 bases, with 11 bases left between them. The CDR3 nucleotides read TGTGCCAGCAGTTTAGGGGGGACGTTTGAAGCTTTCTTT. Residues: CASSLGGTFEAFF.

This clone is a singleton in its sample. DNA for the CDR3: TGTGCCAGCAGTTTGGGACTAGCGGGACTCTACGAGCAGTACTTC. Protein: CASSLGLAGLYEQYF. The chain employs TRBV28 and TRBJ2-7, with TRBD2 identical over 13 bases. Unmatched junction bases numbered 2, after V lost 3 bases and J lost 3 bases. Germline V gene lookup returns CDR1 MDHEN and CDR2 SYDVKM. This CDR3 comprises 15 residues.

CDR3 bases: TGTGCCAGCAGCTTAGGACGTGTGACCCGGGGCTATGGCTACACCTTC. Translation: CASSLGRVTRGYGYTF. This chain links TRBV7-8 with TRBJ1-2; D not resolved. Germline V gene sequence: CDR1 SGHVS, CDR2 FQNEAQ. V was clipped by 1 base and J by 4 bases, with 16 bases between them. The CDR3 extends over 16 amino acids. The whole variable domain, filled in from reference TRBV7-8 and TRBJ1-2, reads GAGVSQSPRYKVAKRGQDVALRCDPISGHVSLFWYQQALGQGPEFLTYFQNEAQLDKSGLPSDRFFAERPEGSVSTLKIQRTQQEDSAVYLCASSLGRVTRGYGYTFGSGTRLTVV.

The V and J genes are TRBV6-1 and TRBJ1-2, with 7 bases lining up with TRBD1. The length of the CDR3 is 13 residues. J lost 2 bases, V lost 7 bases, and 4 bases had no gene match. Germline-derived CDR1 and CDR2 are MNHNS and SASEGT. This CDR3 is CASIRDSNYGYTF. In DNA form, the CDR3 reads TGTGCCAGCATCCGGGACAGCAACTATGGCTACACCTTC.

The rearrangement uses TRBV13 and TRBJ1-1, with D possibly matching TRBD1 (5 bases). Germline V gene lookup returns CDR1 PRHDT and CDR2 FYEKMQ (reference sequence). The CDR3 length is 12 residues. The V and J ends lost 7 bases and 5 bases respectively, with 11 bases between them. The CDR3 loop is CASTRAGTEAFF. DNA for the CDR3: TGTGCCAGCACCAGGGCGGGGACTGAAGCTTTCTTT.

V gene TRBV28 combines with J gene TRBJ2-7; 10 bases are a match to TRBD2. V gave up 4 bases and J gave up 2 bases; unmatched junction bases: 8. The germline gives CDR1 MDHEN, CDR2 SYDVKM. The CDR3 has 16 amino acids. The CDR3 is CASSYPLAGATYEQYF. The CDR3 coding sequence is TGTGCCAGCAGTTACCCCCTAGCGGGAGCTACCTACGAGCAGTACTTC.

The chain employs TRBV5-1 and TRBJ2-2, with 8 bases aligning to TRBD2. The germline V gene has CDR1 SGHRS and CDR2 YFSETQ. With V trimmed by 0 bases and J by 6 bases, 4 bases remained unmatched. CDR3 size: 15 residues. The CDR3: CASSLGTSHAGELFF. In DNA form, the CDR3 reads TGCGCCAGCAGCTTGGGGACTAGCCATGCCGGGGAGCTGTTTTTT.

The chain joins TRBV2 to TRBJ2-7; the D gene is possibly TRBD1 (6 bases). This CDR3 has 13 amino acids. Germline-derived CDR1 and CDR2 are SNHLY and FYNNEI. Trimming left V 6 bases short and J 0 bases short, with 9 bases between. CDR3 in DNA: TGTGCCAGCAGCCGGGACATCTCCTACGAGCAGTACTTC. It translates to CASSRDISYEQYF.

The chain has TRBV27 and TRBJ2-6, with unresolved D. The germline CDR1 and CDR2 sequences are MNHEY and SMNVEV (reference sequence). The CDR3 is 16 residues long. Between the trimmed V and J ends, which lost 2 bases and 0 bases, there was a span of 8 bases. This chain's CDR3 is CASSLQFSSGANVLTF. The DNA for the CDR3 is TGTGCCAGCAGTTTACAGTTTTCCTCTGGGGCCAACGTCCTGACTTTC.

The chain carries TRBV2 and TRBJ2-7; 9 nucleotides match TRBD2. CDR3 length: 11 amino acids. V shed 6 bases, J shed 13 bases, and the junction held 7 bases outside the gene matches. Germline-derived CDR1 and CDR2 are SNHLY and FYNNEI. The CDR3 DNA reads TGTGCCAGCAGCGACCGGACTAGCGTTTACTTC. Translation gives CASSDRTSVYF.

Only one count was recorded for this clone. The V call is TRBV5-1, the J call TRBJ2-2, with a possible D match to TRBD1 (5 bases). The CDR3 spans 15 residues. CDR1 is SGHRS, CDR2 YFSETQ, per germline. Trimming stripped 6 bases from V and 4 bases from J, with 16 bases between. DNA for the CDR3: TGCGCCAGCACCGTTGGCAGGGTGGGCACCGGGGAGCTGTTTTTT. Amino acid sequence: CASTVGRVGTGELFF. The full variable domain, with the rest looked up from reference TRBV5-1 and TRBJ2-2, is KAGVTQTPRYLIKTRGQQVTLSCSPISGHRSVSWYQQTPGQGLQFLFEYFSETQRNKGNFPGRFSGRQFSNSRSEMNVSTLELGDSALYLCASTVGRVGTGELFFGEGSRLTVL.

The chain recombines TRBV19 with TRBJ2-7, with 8 bases that match TRBD1. CDR1 and CDR2 from the germline V gene are LNHDA and SQIVND (reference sequence). This CDR3 spans 15 amino acids. With 6 bases clipped from V and 2 bases from J, the junction kept 9 bases outside the gene matches. The CDR3 coding sequence is TGTGCCAGTAGCCTCGGGACAGGCCAAACCTACGAGCAGTACTTC. Amino acid sequence: CASSLGTGQTYEQYF.

The V gene is TRBV4-1, the J gene TRBJ2-3, with TRBD2 matching over 12 bases. Trimming removed 6 bases from V and 1 base from J; junction bases left unmatched: 11. Germline values: CDR1 MGHRA, CDR2 YSYEKL. CDR3 size: 18 residues. CDR3: CASSGRLAGVAGTDTQYF. The DNA of the CDR3 is TGCGCCAGCAGTGGGAGACTAGCGGGAGTCGCGGGCACAGATACGCAGTATTTT.

V usage is TRBV9 and J usage is TRBJ2-7, with 8 bases matching TRBD2. The CDR3 length is 14 residues. Germline assignment: CDR1 SGDLS and CDR2 YYNGEE. The V segment lost 3 bases and the J segment 7 bases; nucleotides outside the gene matches: 9. The CDR3 reads CASSARAGDFEQYF. CDR3 coding DNA: TGTGCCAGCAGCGCCCGAGCGGGAGATTTTGAGCAGTACTTC.